A single sample gave rise to the 18 T cell receptor beta chains below, sequenced in a study of shared clonotypes between healthy human individuals. Sequencing used immunoSEQ multiplex PCR; TCRdb keeps in-frame clones, though not all of them. The sample comprises roughly 2,300,000 clones, 80% to 95% of which are singletons, and 0.37% rests with the top ten. The material sequenced was naive CD4+ T cells from PBMCs. This sample's subset: CD45RA+ positively selected. The receptors were gathered from a man between 18 and 35 years old in good health. Some clones in this sample may be carry-over from other donors' samples.

The V gene is TRBV19, the J gene TRBJ2-7; 9 bases align to TRBD1. V trimming: 10 bases; J trimming: 2 bases; junction bases outside the gene matches: 3. Germline lookup yields CDR1 LNHDA and CDR2 SQIVND (reference sequence). This CDR3 contains 12 residues. The CDR3 bases are TGTGCCACGGGACAGGGCCCCTACGAGCAGTACTTC. As protein: CATGQGPYEQYF.

The count of this clone is one. The J gene is TRBJ1-2, the V gene TRBV7-2; D is undetermined. Trimming shortened V by 1 base and J by 8 bases, and 17 bases separated the two germline ends. This CDR3 is 15 amino acids long. Germline V CDR1 and CDR2: SGHTA, FQGNSA. For the CDR3, the DNA is TGTGCCAGCAGCTTAGGAGGTCTGGGATCTCGGGGCTACACCTTC. Its translation: CASSLGGLGSRGYTF.

This chain uses TRBV30 with TRBJ1-4; 9 bases align to TRBD1. CDR3 length: 15 amino acids. The V segment lost 5 bases and the J segment 8 bases; nucleotides outside the gene matches: 12. CDR1 GTSNPN and CDR2 SVGIG come from the germline V gene (reference sequence). In DNA, the CDR3 is TGTGCCTGGTGGCAGCCCGGGACAGGGAAAGAAAAACTGTTTTTT. Protein sequence: CAWWQPGTGKEKLFF.

The chain has TRBV4-2 and TRBJ2-7; D might be TRBD1 or TRBD2, each matching 6 bases. The CDR3 has 14 residues. V lost 4 bases, J lost 6 bases, and 16 bases lay in between. CDR1 is LGHNA, CDR2 YNFKEQ, per germline. CDR3 sequence: CASSLVGGGSEQYF. CDR3 DNA: TGTGCCAGCAGCCTAGTAGGAGGGGGTTCCGAGCAGTACTTC.

There are a few counts of this clone. The chain is built from TRBV19 and TRBJ1-5; TRBD1 matches 8 bases. V trimming: 4 bases; J trimming: 7 bases; junction bases outside the gene matches: 15. CDR1 is LNHDA and CDR2 is SQIVND in the germline V gene (reference sequence). The CDR3 covers 17 residues. The CDR3 loop reads CASSREKDRARRQPQHF. CDR3 in DNA: TGTGCCAGTAGTAGGGAGAAGGACAGGGCTAGGCGACAGCCCCAGCATTTT.

This clone has more than one count but fewer than ten. This chain connects TRBV4-3 to TRBJ1-2, with 8 bases that match TRBD1. From germline, CDR1 is LGHNA and CDR2 YSLEER. The CDR3 spans 15 residues. Germline trimming cut 0 bases from V and 8 bases from J; bases unmatched to any gene: 8. CDR3 in amino acids: CASSQDPGQGVGYTF. The CDR3 DNA is TGCGCCAGCAGCCAAGATCCAGGACAGGGTGTCGGCTACACCTTC.

V gene TRBV10-3 combines with J gene TRBJ1-1; D is ambiguous. Trimming left V 3 bases short and J 7 bases short, with 15 bases between. Germline CDR1 reads ENHRY; CDR2 reads SYGVKD. This CDR3 comprises 14 residues. The CDR3 loop is CAISEAQAYGEAFF. CDR3 coding DNA: TGTGCCATCAGTGAAGCCCAAGCCTATGGTGAAGCTTTCTTT.

The chain couples TRBV30 to TRBJ1-1; no reliable D call. The V and J ends lost 1 base and 2 bases respectively, with 14 bases between them. CDR1 is GTSNPN and CDR2 is SVGIG in the germline V gene (reference sequence). The CDR3 loop spans 15 amino acids. CDR3 in amino acids: CAWSELGFDNTEAFF. DNA of the CDR3: TGTGCCTGGAGTGAGTTAGGTTTCGACAACACTGAAGCTTTCTTT.

V usage is TRBV29-1 and J usage is TRBJ1-1, with TRBD1 matching over 10 bases. CDR1 SQVTM and CDR2 ANQGSEA come from the germline V gene. Trimming at V came to 1 base and at J to 7 bases, leaving 3 bases not matched to a gene. The CDR3 extends over 13 amino acids. This CDR3 reads CSVEGGQGSEAFF. The CDR3 DNA is TGCAGCGTTGAAGGGGGACAGGGGAGTGAAGCTTTCTTT.

V is TRBV2 and J is TRBJ1-2, with 8 bases that match TRBD1. With 3 bases clipped from V and 12 bases from J, the junction kept 6 bases outside the gene matches. The CDR3 consists of 12 residues. Germline values: CDR1 SNHLY, CDR2 FYNNEI. The CDR3 DNA is TGTGCCAGCAGTGAGGGGGCAGGGGGCAACACCTTC. Protein product: CASSEGAGGNTF.

This chain's CDR3 is CASSPGYSSYNEQFF. The CDR3 DNA sequence: TGTGCCAGCTCACCAGGCTACAGCTCCTACAATGAGCAGTTCTTC. The rearrangement joins TRBV18 to TRBJ2-1; D remains unclear. Germline V CDR1 and CDR2: KGHSH, LQKENI. This CDR3 contains 15 residues. Trimming removed 2 bases at V and 0 bases at J, with 8 bases between.

The rearrangement uses TRBV7-2 and TRBJ1-2; TRBD1 agrees at 10 bases. J gave up 3 bases and V 4 bases, and 14 bases lay outside the gene matches. The CDR3 runs to 18 residues. The germline V gene encodes CDR1 SGHTA and CDR2 FQGNSA. The CDR3 here is CASSSSPGTGAGYYGYTF. For the CDR3, the DNA is TGTGCCAGCAGCTCCAGTCCCGGGACAGGGGCGGGGTACTATGGCTACACCTTC.

V and J are TRBV9 and TRBJ2-1; 8 bases are shared with TRBD2. This CDR3 contains 17 residues. Germline CDR1 is SGDLS and CDR2 is YYNGEE. Trimming cost V 4 bases and J 4 bases; bases outside gene matches: 13. The CDR3 is CASSSPQSGSGYNEQFF. For the CDR3, the DNA is TGTGCCAGCAGCTCCCCTCAAAGCGGGAGTGGTTACAATGAGCAGTTCTTC.

This clone was recorded a few times. The genes are TRBV29-1 and TRBJ1-1; D is possibly TRBD1 (6 bases). V dropped 3 bases and J dropped 5 bases, with 10 bases sitting between them. The germline CDR1 and CDR2 sequences are SQVTM and ANQGSEA. The CDR3 consists of 12 residues. CDR3 bases: TGCAGCGTTGACACGGACAGAACTGAAGCTTTCTTT. Its translation is CSVDTDRTEAFF.

The V gene is TRBV27, the J gene TRBJ2-7, with TRBD2 matching over 7 bases. Germline-derived CDR1 and CDR2 are MNHEY and SMNVEV (reference sequence). The CDR3 length is 17 residues. The trim removed 4 bases at V and 2 bases at J, leaving 14 bases unmatched. CDR3 nucleotide sequence: TGTGCCAGCAGTTCCTCGTTCGAGGGAGGGCCAACCTACGAGCAGTACTTC. It yields the protein CASSSSFEGGPTYEQYF.

In its sample, this clone was seen a few times. This sequence joins TRBV2 and TRBJ1-2; tentatively, D is TRBD1 (5 bases). V was shortened by 0 bases and J by 5 bases, with 13 bases between the two germline ends. The CDR3 has 15 residues. Germline CDR1 is SNHLY and CDR2 is FYNNEI. CDR3 region: CASSEAGRASYGYTF. In DNA, the CDR3 is TGTGCCAGCAGTGAAGCGGGACGGGCCTCGTATGGCTACACCTTC. Variable domain in full (rest from reference TRBV2 and TRBJ1-2): EPEVTQTPSHQVTQMGQEVILRCVPISNHLYFYWYRQILGQKVEFLVSFYNNEISEKSEIFDDQFSVERPDGSNFTLKIRSTKLEDSAMYFCASSEAGRASYGYTFGSGTRLTVV.

In the case of this clone: Other DNA variants within this sample encode the same CDR3. The chain is built from TRBV5-4 and TRBJ2-5; D perhaps matches TRBD1 (6 bases). Trimming removed 0 bases from V and 5 bases from J, with 14 bases in between. There are 15 residues in the CDR3. Germline V gene data show CDR1 as SGHNT and CDR2 as YYREEE (reference sequence). The CDR3 region is CASSLAKQGGETQYF. In nucleotides, the CDR3 is TGTGCCAGCAGCTTGGCGAAACAGGGTGGGGAGACCCAGTACTTC.

V gene TRBV28 combines with J gene TRBJ2-1, with TRBD2 matching 14 bases. This CDR3 comprises 17 residues. J lost 8 bases, V lost 1 base, and 7 bases had no gene match. Germline-derived CDR1 and CDR2 are MDHEN and SYDVKM. In DNA form, the CDR3 reads TGTGCCAGCAGTTTATTGACTAGCGGGAGGGGGTTGGATGAGCAGTTCTTC. Translated, it gives CASSLLTSGRGLDEQFF.